These T cell receptor beta chains were read from a single sample in a study of T cell repertoires in cytomegalovirus infection. TCRdb reanalysed the reads using MiXCR and keeps one entry per CDR3 protein. The sample lists some 320,000 distinct CDR3 sequences, 25% to 35% occurring once. These receptors are not linked to any known antigen. The material sequenced was cultured PBMCs, taken from culture after CMV antigen stimulation. The receptor source for this set is a human donor in good health (CMV status not recorded). Some clones in this sample may be carry-over from other donors' samples. The CDR3 runs from the conserved cysteine through the conserved F or W. Fields, in order: V gene, J gene, D gene, clone size, CDR3 protein, CDR3 DNA. A D gene is named only where the DNA matches it firmly. Rows may omit the clone size; those that give it use once, few, many or a size class.

TRBV19,TRBJ2-3,TRBD2,few,CASSSGLAGRAHTQYF,TGTGCCAGTAGTTCGGGACTAGCGGGACGGGCACATACGCAGTATTTT
TRBV28,TRBJ1-2,TRBD1,many,CASSGDRGRGADGYTF,TGTGCCAGCAGTGGTGACAGGGGGCGCGGGGCTGATGGCTACACCTTC
TRBV19,TRBJ1-1,NA,once,CASSRDKSITEAFF,TGTGCCAGTAGTAGGGACAAAAGCATCACTGAAGCTTTCTTT
TRBV2,TRBJ2-5,TRBD2,many,CASSVGGVGQETQYF,TGTGCCAGCAGTGTGGGAGGGGTCGGCCAAGAGACCCAGTACTTC
TRBV12-3/TRBV12-4,TRBJ1-1,NA,many,CASSFDTEAFF,TGTGCCAGCAGCTTCGACACTGAAGCTTTCTTT
TRBV9,TRBJ1-1,TRBD1,NA,CASSVGAGQVNTEAFF,TGTGCCAGCAGCGTAGGGGCGGGACAGGTGAACACTGAAGCTTTCTTT
TRBV27,TRBJ1-1,NA,NA,CASSSGTYSPTEAFF,TGTGCCAGCAGTTCAGGGACATACTCCCCCACTGAAGCTTTCTTT
TRBV10-3,TRBJ1-5,NA,NA,CAISDPGTGQPQHF,TGTGCCATCAGTGACCCGGGGACGGGGCAGCCCCAGCATTTT
TRBV4-2,TRBJ2-1,TRBD1,NA,CASSQDPSGTEGDEQFF,TGTGCCAGCAGCCAAGACCCCTCCGGGACAGAGGGTGATGAGCAGTTCTTC
TRBV5-6,TRBJ2-7,TRBD2,many,CASSLSYGGIYEQYF,TGTGCCAGCAGCTTGAGTTACGGGGGGATTTACGAGCAGTACTTC
TRBV7-6,TRBJ2-1,TRBD2,NA,CASSPRGGSGRLNEQFF,TGTGCCAGCAGCCCCAGAGGGGGAAGCGGGAGGCTGAATGAGCAGTTCTTC
TRBV5-6,TRBJ2-7,NA,NA,CASSFTANAYEQYF,TGTGCCAGCAGCTTTACAGCTAACGCCTACGAGCAGTACTTC
TRBV9,TRBJ2-7,NA,NA,CASSASGSPGNYEQYF,TGTGCCAGCAGCGCCTCCGGTAGCCCTGGGAACTACGAGCAGTACTTC
TRBV7-2,TRBJ2-7,TRBD2,few,CASSYQSGAAYEQYF,TGTGCCAGCAGCTATCAAAGCGGGGCCGCCTACGAGCAGTACTTC
TRBV11-2,TRBJ2-3,TRBD2,NA,CASSSIAGGSTDTQYF,TGTGCCAGCAGCTCAATAGCGGGAGGGAGCACAGATACGCAGTATTTT
TRBV27,TRBJ2-5,TRBD1,few,CASHKRGQEAETQYF,TGTGCCAGCCACAAACGGGGACAGGAGGCAGAGACCCAGTACTTC
TRBV19,TRBJ2-7,TRBD2,NA,CASSISATSGSSYEQYF,TGTGCCAGTAGTATTTCCGCGACTAGCGGGAGTTCGTACGAGCAGTACTTC
TRBV5-6,TRBJ1-5,NA,NA,CASNKGWLGNQPQHF,TGTGCCAGCAACAAGGGATGGTTGGGCAATCAGCCCCAGCATTTT
TRBV10-3,TRBJ2-3,NA,NA,CAISLGTANTQYF,TGTGCCATCAGCCTGGGAACGGCAAATACGCAGTATTTT
TRBV27,TRBJ2-3,TRBD2,few,CASSWTSGGATDTQYF,TGTGCCAGCAGTTGGACTAGCGGGGGGGCTACAGATACGCAGTATTTT
TRBV11-2,TRBJ1-1,NA,few,CASSLGRGANTEAFF,TGTGCCAGCAGCTTAGGACGGGGGGCGAACACTGAAGCTTTCTTT
TRBV7-9,TRBJ1-5,TRBD1,medium-sized,CASSRGQGGRGNQPQHF,TGTGCCAGCAGCAGGGGACAGGGAGGACGTGGCAATCAGCCCCAGCATTTT
TRBV28,TRBJ1-2,NA,NA,CASRPEYGYTF,TGTGCCAGCAGGCCAGAGTATGGCTACACCTTC
TRBV12-3/TRBV12-4,TRBJ1-2,TRBD1,NA,CASSQGTGISGYTF,TGTGCCAGCAGTCAAGGGACAGGGATCAGTGGCTACACCTTC